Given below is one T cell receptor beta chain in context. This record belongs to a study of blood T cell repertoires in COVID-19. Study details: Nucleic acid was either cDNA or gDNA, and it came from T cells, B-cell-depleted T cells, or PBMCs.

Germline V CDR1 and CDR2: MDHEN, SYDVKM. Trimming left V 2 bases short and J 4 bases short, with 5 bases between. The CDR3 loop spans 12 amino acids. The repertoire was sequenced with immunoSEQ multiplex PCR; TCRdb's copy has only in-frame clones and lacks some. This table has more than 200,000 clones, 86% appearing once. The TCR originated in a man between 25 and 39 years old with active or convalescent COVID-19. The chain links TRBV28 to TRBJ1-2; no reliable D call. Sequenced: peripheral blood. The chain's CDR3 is CASSLLPYGYTF. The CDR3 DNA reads TGTGCCAGCAGTTTACTACCCTATGGCTACACCTTC.